This record covers a single TCR beta chain. The V gene lost 7 bases and the J gene lost 5 bases, with 16 bases spanning the gap. The CDR3 sequence is 14 residues long. Germline V lookup: CDR1 PRHDT, CDR2 FYEKMQ (reference sequence). This record comes from a study of blood T cell repertoires in COVID-19. The wider study: COVID-19 samples from acute and convalescent phases originated in the United States, Italy and Spain. Sample material is recorded as cDNA or gDNA derived from T cells, B-cell-depleted T cells, or PBMCs.

Original data processing: Cell counts per sample came from amplifying reference gene primers. Assay: immunoSEQ multiplex PCR; the TCRdb copy retains only in-frame clones and omits some. Clone size and the V and J calls come from that table; the DNA yielded D and trimming. The sample records roughly 300,000 clones, about four fifths being singletons. The clonotype was recovered from a woman aged 50 to 60 who had recovered from COVID-19. The sequenced sample consisted of peripheral blood. V is TRBV13 and J is TRBJ2-3; a possible D gene is TRBD2 (7 bases). CDR3 loop: CASNPRGALDTQYF. In DNA form, the CDR3 reads TGTGCCAGCAACCCCCGGGGGGCTCTAGATACGCAGTATTTT.